The 2 T cell receptor beta chains below were found in one sample sequenced in a study of T cell responses to AZD1222 COVID-19 vaccine. Only in-frame clones appear in the TCRdb table, and some are missing; sequencing was by immunoSEQ multiplex PCR. The repertoire holds about 120,000 clones, approximately 93% seen once, with 4% to 5% in the top ten. This specimen consisted of peripheral blood, obtained on day 0 of AZD1222 vaccination. Receptors originate from an adult in good health.

The rearrangement joins TRBV12-5 to TRBJ1-2; TRBD1 is a possible D gene (5 bases). The CDR3 loop spans 15 amino acids. The ends were cut back, 0 bases at V and 4 bases at J, with 12 bases in the middle. Germline V gene sequence: CDR1 LGHNT, CDR2 FRNRAP. CDR3 nucleotides: TGTGCTAGTGGTTTGGTAGGGACCCGAACCTATGGCTACACCTTC. Encoded protein: CASGLVGTRTYGYTF.

The rearrangement uses TRBV7-9 and TRBJ1-1; 8 bases match TRBD1. This CDR3 comprises 18 residues. The trim removed 1 base at V and 4 bases at J, leaving 14 bases unmatched. CDR1 and CDR2 from the germline V gene are SEHNR and FQNEAQ (reference sequence). The CDR3 bases are TGTGCCAGCAGCTTAGTATCAGGACAGGGCACTTTGGGCACTGAAGCTTTCTTT. This translates into CASSLVSGQGTLGTEAFF.